This record concerns one T cell receptor (beta chain) sequence. The protocol was immunoSEQ multiplex PCR, while the TCRdb copy is restricted to in-frame clones and leaves out a portion. The profile shows fewer than 300,000 clones, approximately 80% of them singletons. Those enrolled, adults aged about 18 to 89 years, came from about two dozen US areas. Participants were placed into cohorts based on the clinical history they reported. Germline CDR1 is LNHDA and CDR2 is SQIVND (reference sequence). Trimming cost V 3 bases and J 2 bases, with 11 bases left between them. The CDR3 contains 15 residues. The entry originates in a study of blood T cell repertoires in COVID-19.

This TCR was recovered from a man in his forties or fifties who had been exposed to COVID-19. Sequencing was done on a sample of PBMCs or T cells enriched from blood (not recorded which). The gene calls are TRBV19 and TRBJ2-1; perhaps TRBD2 as D (6 bases). The CDR3 loop is CASSIGGTAYNEQFF. CDR3 DNA sequence: TGTGCCAGTAGTATTGGCGGGACTGCCTACAATGAGCAGTTCTTC.